This record looks at one T cell receptor (beta chain) sequence and its context. What it binds is not known. The data were obtained in a study of T cell responses to AZD1222 COVID-19 vaccine. Across the study: Samples with a second dose at about 4 or about 12 weeks were pooled together.

This CDR3 region has 18 residues. V was trimmed by 1 base and J by 9 bases, leaving 26 bases between them. CDR1 and CDR2 (germline): SGHNT, YYREEE (reference sequence). Assay used: immunoSEQ multiplex PCR; TCRdb lists only in-frame clones, some missing. The sample has approximately 170,000 clones, 80% to 90% seen once; the top ten hold around 6.9%. Study-wide points: Among vaccine-associated CD4 TCRs, coverage spanned spike, with dominance at 160-218 and 743-854. Spike-specific TCR breadth and depth went up after people got two AZD1222 doses. Seropositive AZD1222 recipients at baseline numbered only five or six.

The clonotype was recovered from an adult in good health. The rearrangement joins TRBV5-4 to TRBJ2-4; D remains unclear. The specimen was peripheral blood, collected on day 0 of AZD1222 vaccination. In nucleotides, the CDR3 is TGTGCCAGCAGCTTGCATACACTCGACGACCCTTGGGGTGGCATTCAGTACTTC. Protein sequence: CASSLHTLDDPWGGIQYF.